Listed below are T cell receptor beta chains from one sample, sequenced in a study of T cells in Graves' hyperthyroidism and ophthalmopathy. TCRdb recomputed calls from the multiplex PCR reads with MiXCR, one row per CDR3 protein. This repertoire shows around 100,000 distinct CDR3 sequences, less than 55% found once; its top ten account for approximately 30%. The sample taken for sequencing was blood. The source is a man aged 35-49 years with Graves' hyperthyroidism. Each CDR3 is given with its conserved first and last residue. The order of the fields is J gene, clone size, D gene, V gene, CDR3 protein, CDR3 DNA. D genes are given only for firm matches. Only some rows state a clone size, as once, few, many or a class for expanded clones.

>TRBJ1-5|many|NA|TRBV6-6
CASSYSEFGNQPQHF
TGTGCCAGCAGTTACTCGGAATTCGGCAATCAGCCCCAGCATTTT
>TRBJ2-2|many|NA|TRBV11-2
CASSSFRDFRTGELFF
TGTGCCAGCAGCTCTTTCCGGGACTTCCGCACCGGGGAGCTGTTTTTT
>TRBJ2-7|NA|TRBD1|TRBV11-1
CASSPGQGPYELYF
TGTGCCAGCAGCCCGGGACAGGGACCCTACGAGCTGTACTTC
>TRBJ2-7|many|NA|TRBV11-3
CASSLETGGRDAQYF
TGTGCCAGCAGCTTAGAGACTGGGGGCCGGGACGCGCAGTACTTC
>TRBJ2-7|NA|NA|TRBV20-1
CSATGQSGYYEQYF
TGCAGTGCTACTGGGCAGTCGGGGTACTACGAGCAGTACTTC
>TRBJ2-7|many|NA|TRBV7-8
CASSFVDHYEQYF
TGTGCCAGCAGTTTTGTTGACCACTACGAGCAGTACTTC
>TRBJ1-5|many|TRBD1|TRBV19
CASSMRGGGQGNQPQHF
TGTGCCAGTAGTATGCGGGGAGGGGGACAGGGTAATCAGCCCCAGCATTTT
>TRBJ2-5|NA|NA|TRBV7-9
CASSPTGGSTGTQYF
TGTGCCAGCAGCCCCACCGGCGGTTCCACAGGGACCCAGTACTTC
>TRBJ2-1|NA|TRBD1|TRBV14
CASSLPGTGNNEQFF
TGTGCCAGCAGCTTACCCGGGACAGGGAACAATGAGCAGTTCTTC
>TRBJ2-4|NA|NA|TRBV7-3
CASSSSLAGAQNIQYF
TGTGCCAGCAGTTCCTCCCTGGCAGGGGCCCAAAACATTCAGTACTTC
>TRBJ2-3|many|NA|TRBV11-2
CASSSAGAATDTQYF
TGTGCCAGCAGCTCGGCGGGGGCCGCTACAGATACGCAGTATTTT
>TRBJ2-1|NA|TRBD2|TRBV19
CASRTSRTSYNEQFF
TGTGCCAGTAGGACTAGCCGGACCTCCTACAATGAGCAGTTCTTC
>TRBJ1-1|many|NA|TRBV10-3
CAISGGQAEAFF
TGTGCCATCAGTGGTGGGCAAGCGGAAGCTTTCTTT
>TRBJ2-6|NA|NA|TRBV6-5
CASSYSGRDSGANVLTF
TGTGCCAGCAGTTACTCGGGACGGGACTCTGGGGCCAACGTCCTGACTTTC
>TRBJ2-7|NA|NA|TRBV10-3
CAISAREGGQYF
TGTGCCATCAGTGCGAGGGAAGGCGGGCAGTACTTT
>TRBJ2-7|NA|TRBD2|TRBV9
CASSLDSGWNSYEQYF
TGTGCCAGCAGCTTAGATAGCGGGTGGAACTCCTACGAGCAGTACTTC
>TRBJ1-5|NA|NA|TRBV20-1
CSASRTARGIGQPQHF
TGCAGTGCCAGCAGGACAGCCCGGGGGATTGGTCAGCCCCAGCATTTT
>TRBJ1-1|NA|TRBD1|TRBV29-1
CSVEVAGQGAEAFF
TGCAGCGTTGAAGTAGCGGGACAGGGGGCTGAAGCTTTCTTT
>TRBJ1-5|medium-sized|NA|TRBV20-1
CSASAGEQPQHF
TGCAGTGCTAGCGCAGGGGAACAGCCCCAGCATTTT
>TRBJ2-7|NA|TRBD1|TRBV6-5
CASSHSQGAWEQYF
TGTGCTAGCAGTCACTCTCAGGGGGCATGGGAGCAGTACTTC
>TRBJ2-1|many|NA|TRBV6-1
CASSDPGPHEQFF
TGTGCCAGCAGTGATCCAGGGCCCCATGAGCAGTTCTTC
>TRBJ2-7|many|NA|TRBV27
CASSLLHEQYF
TGTGCCAGCAGTTTGCTCCACGAGCAGTACTTC
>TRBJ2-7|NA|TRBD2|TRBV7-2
CASSLEPAGDYEQYF
TGTGCCAGCAGCTTAGAACCAGCGGGAGACTACGAGCAGTACTTC
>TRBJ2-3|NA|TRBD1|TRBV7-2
CASSRGGTGDHTQYF
TGTGCCAGCAGCAGAGGTGGGACAGGGGATCATACGCAGTATTTT
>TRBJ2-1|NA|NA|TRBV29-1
CSHPKGGTSYNEQFF
TGCAGCCACCCCAAGGGCGGGACCTCCTACAATGAGCAGTTCTTC
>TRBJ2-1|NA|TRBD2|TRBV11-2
CASRTGLAGSTYNEQFF
TGTGCCAGCAGGACGGGACTAGCGGGATCTACCTACAATGAGCAGTTCTTC
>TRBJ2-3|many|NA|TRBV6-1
CASSERGRTDTQYF
TGTGCCAGCAGTGAAAGGGGCCGCACAGATACGCAGTATTTT
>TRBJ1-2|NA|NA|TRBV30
CAWSVEGGNYGYTF
TGTGCCTGGAGTGTAGAGGGAGGTAACTATGGCTACACCTTC
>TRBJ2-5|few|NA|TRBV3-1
CASSQRPGTQYF
TGTGCCAGCAGCCAGAGGCCGGGAACCCAGTACTTC
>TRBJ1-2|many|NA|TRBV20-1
CSARSWAAWDGYTF
TGCAGTGCTAGATCTTGGGCAGCCTGGGACGGCTACACCTTC
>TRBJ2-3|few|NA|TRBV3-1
CASSPLLTSSTDTQYF
TGTGCCAGCAGCCCGCTACTTACCAGTTCTACTGATACGCAGTATTTT
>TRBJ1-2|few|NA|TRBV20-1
CSARKDGGNTF
TGCAGTGCTAGAAAGGACGGTGGAAACACCTTC
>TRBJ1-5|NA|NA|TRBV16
CASSLVAGINQPQHF
TGTGCCAGCAGCTTAGTGGCAGGGATCAATCAGCCCCAGCATTTT
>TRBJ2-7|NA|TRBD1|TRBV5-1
CASSLDVLGGPYEQYF
TGCGCCAGCAGCTTGGATGTACTAGGGGGCCCCTACGAGCAGTACTTC
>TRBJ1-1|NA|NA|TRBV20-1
CRAPLRRGEAFF
TGCAGAGCCCCCCTGCGGCGGGGGGAAGCTTTCTTT
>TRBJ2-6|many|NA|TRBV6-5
CASRLGTSGSWANVLTF
TGTGCCAGCAGATTAGGGACATCAGGATCCTGGGCCAACGTCCTGACTTTC
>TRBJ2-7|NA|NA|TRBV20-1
CSARGMVSYEQYF
TGCAGTGCCAGAGGTATGGTCTCCTACGAGCAGTACTTC
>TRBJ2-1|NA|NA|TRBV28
CASTIPRVTGSNEQFF
TGTGCCAGCACTATCCCTCGAGTTACGGGTTCGAATGAGCAGTTCTTC
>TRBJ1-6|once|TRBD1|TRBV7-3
CASSWTGGNSPLHF
TGTGCCAGCAGCTGGACAGGGGGTAATTCACCCCTCCACTTT
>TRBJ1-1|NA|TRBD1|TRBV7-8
CASRPKDREKEAFF
TGTGCCAGCAGACCGAAAGACAGGGAAAAGGAAGCCTTCTTT
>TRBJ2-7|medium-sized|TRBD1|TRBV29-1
CSVATGDEQYF
TGCAGCGTTGCGACAGGGGACGAGCAGTACTTC
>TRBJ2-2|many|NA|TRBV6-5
CASGDFRGSGELFF
TGTGCCAGCGGGGACTTTCGGGGGTCCGGGGAGCTGTTTTTT
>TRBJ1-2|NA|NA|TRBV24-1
CATSGQGQGSDYGYTF
TGTGCCACCAGTGGCCAAGGGCAGGGGAGTGACTATGGCTACACCTTC
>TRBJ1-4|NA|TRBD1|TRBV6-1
CASGTGGEKLFF
TGTGCCAGTGGGACAGGTGGGGAAAAACTGTTTTTT
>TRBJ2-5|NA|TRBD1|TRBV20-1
CSASPAGTGLVETQYF
TGCAGTGCTTCCCCTGCCGGGACAGGCCTTGTGGAGACCCAGTACTTC
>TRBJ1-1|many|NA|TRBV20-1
CSARERGRNTEAFF
TGCAGTGCTAGAGAACGGGGCCGGAACACTGAAGCTTTCTTT
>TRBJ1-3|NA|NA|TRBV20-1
CSAKRHSSENTIYF
TGCAGTGCTAAGAGACACAGCTCTGAAAACACCATATATTTT
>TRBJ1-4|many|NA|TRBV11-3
CASALTTNEKLFF
TGTGCCAGTGCCCTAACAACTAATGAAAAACTGTTTTTT
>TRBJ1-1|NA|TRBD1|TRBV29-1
CSVALTGSNTEAFF
TGCAGCGTTGCATTGACAGGGAGTAATACTGAAGCTTTCTTT
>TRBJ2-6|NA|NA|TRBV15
CATSRDRGSGANVLTF
TGTGCCACCAGCAGAGATCGAGGTTCTGGGGCCAACGTCCTGACTTTC
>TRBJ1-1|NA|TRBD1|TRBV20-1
CSARTGGTEAFF
TGCAGTGCTAGAACAGGGGGGACTGAAGCTTTCTTT
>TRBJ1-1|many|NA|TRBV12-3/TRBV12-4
CASSFTQGKGNTEAFF
TGTGCCAGCAGTTTTACACAGGGTAAAGGGAACACTGAAGCTTTCTTT
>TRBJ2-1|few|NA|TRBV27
CASSLSRLLYNEQFF
TGTGCCAGCAGTTTATCGCGACTACTATACAATGAGCAGTTCTTC
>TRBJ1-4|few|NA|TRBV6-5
CASSYSGPDIPGEVKLFF
TGTGCCAGCAGTTACTCAGGGCCCGACATCCCCGGTGAAGTAAAACTGTTTTTT
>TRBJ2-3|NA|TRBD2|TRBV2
CASSLSGGTSGNTDTQYF
TGTGCCAGCAGCTTAAGCGGGGGGACTAGCGGTAACACAGATACGCAGTATTTT
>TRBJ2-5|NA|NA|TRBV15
CATSSLRFKETQYF
TGTGCCACCAGCAGCTTAAGGTTTAAAGAGACCCAGTACTTC
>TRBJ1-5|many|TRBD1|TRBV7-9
CASSLSGTGNQPQHF
TGTGCCAGCAGCTTATCTGGGACAGGGAATCAGCCCCAGCATTTT